The TCR beta chain described here comes from a study of shared clonotypes between healthy human individuals. Negatively enriched CD4+ T cells were divided by CD45RA into naive and memory. This clone was seen a few times. The antigen remains unidentified. TCRdb's copy holds only in-frame clones and misses some; the assay was immunoSEQ multiplex PCR. The sample holds about 1 million clones, 70% to 80% seen once. Trimming took off 2 bases at V and 7 bases at J, with 9 bases between the two ends. CDR1 is MGHRA and CDR2 is YSYEKL in the germline V gene. This CDR3 has 13 amino acids. General study points: Non-shared clonotypes had lower generation probabilities than those shared by all four donors.

The TCR originated in a man younger than 35 in good health. The chain combines TRBV4-1 with TRBJ1-5; no definite D call. Sample: memory CD4+ T cells sorted from blood. The sample's subset: CD45RA-negative fraction. CDR3 protein: CASSQLPPQPQHF. In DNA, the CDR3 is TGCGCCAGCAGCCAACTCCCTCCCCAGCCCCAGCATTTT.